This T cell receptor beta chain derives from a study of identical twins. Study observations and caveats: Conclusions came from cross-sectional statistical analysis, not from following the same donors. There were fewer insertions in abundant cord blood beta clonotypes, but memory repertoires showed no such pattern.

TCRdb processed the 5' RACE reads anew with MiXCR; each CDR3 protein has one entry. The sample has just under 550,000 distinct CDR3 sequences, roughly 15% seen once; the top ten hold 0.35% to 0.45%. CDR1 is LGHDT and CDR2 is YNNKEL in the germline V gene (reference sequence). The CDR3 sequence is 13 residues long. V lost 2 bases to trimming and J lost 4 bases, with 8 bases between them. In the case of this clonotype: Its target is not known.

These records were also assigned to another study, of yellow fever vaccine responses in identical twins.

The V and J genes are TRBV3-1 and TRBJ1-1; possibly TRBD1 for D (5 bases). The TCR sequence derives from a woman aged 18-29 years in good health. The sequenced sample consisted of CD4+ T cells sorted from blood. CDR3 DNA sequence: TGTGCCAGCAGCCAACAGGGACCCACTGAAGCTTTCTTT. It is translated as CASSQQGPTEAFF. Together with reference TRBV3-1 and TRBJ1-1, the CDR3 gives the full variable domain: DTAVSQTPKYLVTQMGNDKSIKCEQNLGHDTMYWYKQDSKKFLKIMFSYNNKELIINETVPNRFSPKSPDKAHLNLHINSLELGDSAVYFCASSQQGPTEAFFGQGTRLTVV.